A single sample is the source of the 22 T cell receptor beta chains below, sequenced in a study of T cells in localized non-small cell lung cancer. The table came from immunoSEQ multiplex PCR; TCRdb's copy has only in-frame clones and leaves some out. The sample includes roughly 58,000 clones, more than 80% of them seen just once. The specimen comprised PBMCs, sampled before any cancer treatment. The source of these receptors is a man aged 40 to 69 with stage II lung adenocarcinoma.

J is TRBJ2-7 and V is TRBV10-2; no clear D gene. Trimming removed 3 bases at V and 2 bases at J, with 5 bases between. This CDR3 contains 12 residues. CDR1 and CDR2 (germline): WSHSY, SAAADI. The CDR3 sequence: CASSESTYEQYF. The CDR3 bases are TGCGCCAGCAGTGAATCCACCTACGAGCAGTACTTC.

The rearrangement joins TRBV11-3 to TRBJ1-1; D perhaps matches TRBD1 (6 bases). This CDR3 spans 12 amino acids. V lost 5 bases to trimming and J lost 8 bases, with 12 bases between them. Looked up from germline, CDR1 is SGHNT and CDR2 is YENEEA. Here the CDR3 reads CASSRGGPEAFF. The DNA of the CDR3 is TGTGCCAGCAGCCGGGGGGGCCCAGAAGCTTTCTTT.

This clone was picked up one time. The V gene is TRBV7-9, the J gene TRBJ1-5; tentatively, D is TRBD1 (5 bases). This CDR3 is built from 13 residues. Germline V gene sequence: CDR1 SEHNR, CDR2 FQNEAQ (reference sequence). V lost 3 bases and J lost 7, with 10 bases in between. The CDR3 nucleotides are TGTGCCAGCAGCTTTGATGGGGGACAGCCCCAGCATTTT. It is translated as CASSFDGGQPQHF. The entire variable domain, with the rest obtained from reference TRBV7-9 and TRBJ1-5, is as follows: DTGVSQNPRHKITKRGQNVTFRCDPISEHNRLYWYRQTLGQGPEFLTYFQNEAQLEKSRLLSDRFSAERPKGSFSTLEIQRTEQGDSAMYLCASSFDGGQPQHFGDGTRLSIL.

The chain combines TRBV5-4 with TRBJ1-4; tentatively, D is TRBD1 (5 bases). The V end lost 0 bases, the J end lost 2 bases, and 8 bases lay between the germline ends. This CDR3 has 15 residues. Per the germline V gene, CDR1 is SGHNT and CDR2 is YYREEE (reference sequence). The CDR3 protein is CASSLGSGTNEKLFF. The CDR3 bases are TGTGCCAGCAGCTTGGGGTCAGGGACTAATGAAAAACTGTTTTTT.

The CDR3 nucleotides are TGCGCCAGCAGCCCGCTAGCGGAGAACGCTGAGCAGTTCTTC. Translating gives CASSPLAENAEQFF. The V gene is TRBV5-1, the J gene TRBJ2-1, with TRBD2 matching 7 bases. Trimming at V came to 4 bases and at J to 9 bases, leaving 10 bases not matched to a gene. The CDR3 runs to 14 residues. Per germline, CDR1 SGHRS and CDR2 YFSETQ.

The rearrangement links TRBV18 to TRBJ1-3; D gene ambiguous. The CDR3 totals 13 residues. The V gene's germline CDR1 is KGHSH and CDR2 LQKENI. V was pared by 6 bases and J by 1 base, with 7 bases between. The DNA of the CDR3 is TGTGCCAGCTCTAAGCCATCTGGAAACACCATATATTTT. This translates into CASSKPSGNTIYF.

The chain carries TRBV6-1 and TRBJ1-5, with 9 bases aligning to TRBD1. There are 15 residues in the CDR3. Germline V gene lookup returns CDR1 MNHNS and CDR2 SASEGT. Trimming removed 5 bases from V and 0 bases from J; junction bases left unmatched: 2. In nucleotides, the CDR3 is TGTGCCAGCAGTCGGACAGGGGCTAGCAATCAGCCCCAGCATTTT. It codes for CASSRTGASNQPQHF.

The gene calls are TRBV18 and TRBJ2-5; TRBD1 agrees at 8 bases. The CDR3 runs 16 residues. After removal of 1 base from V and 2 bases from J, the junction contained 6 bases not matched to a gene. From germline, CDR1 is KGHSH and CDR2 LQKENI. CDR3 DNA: TGTGCCAGCTCACCACGTCGACAGGGGTATCAAGAGACCCAGTACTTC. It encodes CASSPRRQGYQETQYF. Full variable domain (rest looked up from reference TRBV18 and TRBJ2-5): NAGVMQNPRHLVRRRGQEARLRCSPMKGHSHVYWYRQLPEEGLKFMVYLQKENIIDESGMPKERFSAEFPKEGPSILRIQQVVRGDSAAYFCASSPRRQGYQETQYFGPGTRLLVL.

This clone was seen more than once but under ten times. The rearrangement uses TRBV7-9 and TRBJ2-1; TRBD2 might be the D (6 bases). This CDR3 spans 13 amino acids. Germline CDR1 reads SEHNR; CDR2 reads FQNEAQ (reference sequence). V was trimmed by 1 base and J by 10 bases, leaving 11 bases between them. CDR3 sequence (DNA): TGTGCCAGCAGCTTAGGGTCTAGCGCGGAGCAGTTCTTC. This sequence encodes CASSLGSSAEQFF.

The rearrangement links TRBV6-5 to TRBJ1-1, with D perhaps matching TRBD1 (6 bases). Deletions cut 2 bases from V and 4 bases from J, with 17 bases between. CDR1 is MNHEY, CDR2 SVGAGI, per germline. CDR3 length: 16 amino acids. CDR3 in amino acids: CASSYDNAGVGTEAFF. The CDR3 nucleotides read TGTGCCAGCAGTTACGACAACGCAGGGGTGGGCACTGAAGCTTTCTTT.

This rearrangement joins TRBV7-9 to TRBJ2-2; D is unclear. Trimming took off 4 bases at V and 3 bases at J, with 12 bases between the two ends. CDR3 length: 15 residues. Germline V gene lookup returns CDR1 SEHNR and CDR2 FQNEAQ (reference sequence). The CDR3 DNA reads TGTGCCAGCAGCTCTCGAGGAGATCACACCGGGGAGCTGTTTTTT. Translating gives CASSSRGDHTGELFF. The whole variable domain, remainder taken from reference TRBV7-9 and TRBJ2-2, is DTGVSQNPRHKITKRGQNVTFRCDPISEHNRLYWYRQTLGQGPEFLTYFQNEAQLEKSRLLSDRFSAERPKGSFSTLEIQRTEQGDSAMYLCASSSRGDHTGELFFGEGSRLTVL.

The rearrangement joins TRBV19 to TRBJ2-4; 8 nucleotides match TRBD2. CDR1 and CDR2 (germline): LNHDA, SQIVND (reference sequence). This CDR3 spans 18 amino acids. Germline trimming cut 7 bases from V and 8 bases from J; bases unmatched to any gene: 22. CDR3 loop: CASTSGLAGVDFKDIQYF. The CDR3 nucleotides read TGTGCCAGTACCTCGGGGCTAGCGGGCGTCGATTTTAAAGACATTCAGTACTTC.

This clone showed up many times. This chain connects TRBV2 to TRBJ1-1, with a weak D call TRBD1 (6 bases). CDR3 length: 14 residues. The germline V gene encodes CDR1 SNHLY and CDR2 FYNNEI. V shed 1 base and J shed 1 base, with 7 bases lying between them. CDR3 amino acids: CASSEDRANTEAFF. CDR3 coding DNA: TGTGCCAGCAGTGAAGACAGGGCGAACACTGAAGCTTTCTTT. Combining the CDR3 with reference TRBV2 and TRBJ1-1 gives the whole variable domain EPEVTQTPSHQVTQMGQEVILRCVPISNHLYFYWYRQILGQKVEFLVSFYNNEISEKSEIFDDQFSVERPDGSNFTLKIRSTKLEDSAMYFCASSEDRANTEAFFGQGTRLTVV.

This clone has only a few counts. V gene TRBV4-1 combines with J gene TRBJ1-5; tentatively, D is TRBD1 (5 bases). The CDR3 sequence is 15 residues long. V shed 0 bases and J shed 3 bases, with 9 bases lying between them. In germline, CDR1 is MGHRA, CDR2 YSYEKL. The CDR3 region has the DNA TGCGCCAGCAGCCAAGAAGGCAGGGACAATCAGCCCCAGCATTTT. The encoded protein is CASSQEGRDNQPQHF.

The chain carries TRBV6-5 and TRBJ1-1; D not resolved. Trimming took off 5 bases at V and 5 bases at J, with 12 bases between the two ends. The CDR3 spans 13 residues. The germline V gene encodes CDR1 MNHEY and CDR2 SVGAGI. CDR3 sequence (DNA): TGTGCCAGCAGTCGCCCCGGAAGGACTGAAGCTTTCTTT. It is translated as CASSRPGRTEAFF.

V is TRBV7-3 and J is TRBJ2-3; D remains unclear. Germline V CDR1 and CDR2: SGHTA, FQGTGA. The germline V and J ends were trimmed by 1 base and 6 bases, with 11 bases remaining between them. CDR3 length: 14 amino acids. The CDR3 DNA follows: TGTGCCAGCAGCTTAAATGGCCGATCGGATACGCAGTATTTT. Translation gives CASSLNGRSDTQYF.

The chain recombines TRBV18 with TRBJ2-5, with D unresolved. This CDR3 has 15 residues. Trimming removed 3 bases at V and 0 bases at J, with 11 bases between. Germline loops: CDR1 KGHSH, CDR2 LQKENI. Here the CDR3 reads CASSPPTAYQETQYF. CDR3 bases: TGTGCCAGCTCACCCCCCACGGCGTACCAAGAGACCCAGTACTTC.

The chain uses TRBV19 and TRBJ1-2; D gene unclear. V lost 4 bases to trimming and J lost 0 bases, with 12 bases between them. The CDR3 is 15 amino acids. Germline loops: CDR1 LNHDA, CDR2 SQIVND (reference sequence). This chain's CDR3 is CASSTTSGTNYGYTF. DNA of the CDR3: TGTGCCAGTAGTACTACGTCCGGTACTAACTATGGCTACACCTTC.

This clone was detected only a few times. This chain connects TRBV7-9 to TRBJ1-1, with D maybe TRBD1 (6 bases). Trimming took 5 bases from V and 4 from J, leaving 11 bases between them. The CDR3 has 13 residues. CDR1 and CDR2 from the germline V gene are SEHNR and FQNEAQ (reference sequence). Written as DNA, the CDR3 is TGTGCCAGCAGCCCCCAGGGGCGCACTGAAGCTTTCTTT. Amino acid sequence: CASSPQGRTEAFF.

The CDR3: CASSLTGSNTEAFF. CDR3 bases: TGCGCCAGCAGCTTGACAGGCTCCAACACTGAAGCTTTCTTT. V gene TRBV5-1 combines with J gene TRBJ1-1; D is possibly TRBD1 (5 bases). The CDR3 is made up of 14 amino acids. Between the trimmed V and J ends, which lost 1 base and 2 bases, there was a span of 9 bases. Germline values: CDR1 SGHRS, CDR2 YFSETQ.

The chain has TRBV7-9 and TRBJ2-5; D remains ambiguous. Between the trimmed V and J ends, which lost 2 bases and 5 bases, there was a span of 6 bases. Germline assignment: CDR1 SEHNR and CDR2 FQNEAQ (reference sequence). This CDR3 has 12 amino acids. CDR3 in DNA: TGTGCCAGCAGCTTAAATGTGGAGACCCAGTACTTC. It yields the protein CASSLNVETQYF.

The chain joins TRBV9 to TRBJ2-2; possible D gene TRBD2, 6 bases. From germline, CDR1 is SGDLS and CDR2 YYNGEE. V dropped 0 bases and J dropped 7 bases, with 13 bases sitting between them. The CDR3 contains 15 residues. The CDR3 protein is CASSVVGGEIGELFF. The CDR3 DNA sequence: TGTGCCAGCAGCGTAGTCGGGGGTGAGATCGGGGAGCTGTTTTTT.